Sequencing of this T cell receptor (beta chain) was carried out in a study of cytomegalovirus exposure and HLA in healthy donors. Method: immunoSEQ multiplex PCR; TCRdb's copy keeps in-frame clones and lacks some. The sample contains over 200,000 clones, 88% of which appear only once. The CDR3 runs to 11 residues. Germline lookup yields CDR1 SGHTA and CDR2 FQGNSA. V was trimmed by 5 bases and J by 10 bases, leaving 9 bases between them. This clone was counted a single time. Separate from the approximately 670-subject first cohort was the 120-subject validation cohort, to which the donors belonged. This TCR derives from a woman aged 18-29 years in good health and CMV-seronegative. This chain links TRBV7-2 with TRBJ2-1, with D possibly TRBD1 on 5 matching bases. The sequencing input was PBMCs. The CDR3 DNA is TGTGCCAGCAGCCCATACAGGGAGCAGTTCTTC. This gives the protein CASSPYREQFF.